This is a list of T cell receptor beta chains from one sample in a study of blood T cell repertoires in COVID-19. Sequencing used immunoSEQ multiplex PCR; TCRdb keeps in-frame clones, though not all of them. The profile covers 250,000 or so clones, with roughly 85% appearing a single time and approximately 6.6% taken by the ten largest. Sample: PBMCs or T cells enriched from blood (not recorded which). These receptors were collected from a woman in her forties or fifties who had been exposed to COVID-19. CDR3s include the opening cysteine and the closing phenylalanine or tryptophan. Fields, in order: CDR3 protein, V gene, J gene.

CASSPLGLAGTGELFF	TRBV6-2/TRBV6-3	TRBJ2-2
CASSQEKDMPQHF	TRBV4-2	TRBJ1-5
CASSFGATQETQYF	TRBV7-2	TRBJ2-5
CASSFRTSGRMNTEAFF	TRBV5-4	TRBJ1-1
CASSPYSNEKLFF	TRBV28	TRBJ1-4
CASSLDGGRLYEQYF	TRBV11-2	TRBJ2-7
CASSQGGRIGAATEAFF	TRBV3-1/TRBV3-2	TRBJ1-1
CASSLGLFSGANVLTF	TRBV5-4	TRBJ2-6
CAISASDRGDTEAFF	TRBV10-3	TRBJ1-1
CASSLYRTYQETQYF	TRBV6-5	TRBJ2-5
CASSQSIGQGKGEQFF	TRBV23-1	TRBJ2-1
CASSLAGGKEKLFF	TRBV5-6	TRBJ1-4
CASSILPGQGSEKLFF	TRBV11-2	TRBJ1-4
CASSLSKSLYQPQHF	TRBV27	TRBJ1-5
CASSLDSATGGYTF	TRBV6-5	TRBJ1-2
CALRGYAGNTIYF	TRBV6-5	TRBJ1-3
CASSSLGTEAFF	TRBV12-3/TRBV12-4	TRBJ1-1
CASSPDGRGQGDGNIQYF	TRBV19	TRBJ2-4
CASKGDTIYF	TRBV19	TRBJ1-3
CASGLGTQGALVYEQYF	TRBV12-5	TRBJ2-7
CASSPNPGQGNQPQHF	TRBV18	TRBJ1-5
CASSLGTGGFNTEAFF	TRBV27	TRBJ1-1
CASSFSGNDGYTF	TRBV5-1	TRBJ1-2
CASSSGQGGSPLHF	TRBV7-9	TRBJ1-6
CASRESGGTYEQYF	TRBV19	TRBJ2-7
CASSRDMTNQPQHF	TRBV28	TRBJ1-5
CASSPRQGAQVWSEAFF	TRBV19	TRBJ1-1
CAWSVERTGGEDEQYF	TRBV30	TRBJ2-7
CASSQDDRPETQYF	TRBV3-1/TRBV3-2	TRBJ2-5
CASSSPGGRSYGYTF	TRBV5-6	TRBJ1-2
CASSLRVLPRGDTQYF	TRBV11-2	TRBJ2-3
CAGNRDRYYEQYF	TRBV2	TRBJ2-7
CASSRTGVRTEAFF	TRBV19	TRBJ1-1
CASSPEGILFTF	TRBV5-5	TRBJ1-2
CASSPPGGFDSPLHF	TRBV7-8	TRBJ1-6
CAISERGGMANEKLFF	TRBV10-3	TRBJ1-4
CASSLQTVAEAFF	TRBV7-2	TRBJ1-1
CASSQDTGRLKPTEAFF	TRBV4-1	TRBJ1-1
CASSFLQGPLSEAFF	TRBV2	TRBJ1-1
CASSFQGASNTGELFF	TRBV5-1	TRBJ2-2
CASSIYAGPAYEQYF	TRBV19	TRBJ2-7
CASTSGLVGELFF	TRBV21-1	TRBJ2-2
CSVESGGWNTEAFF	TRBV29-1	TRBJ1-1
CASSWPQGIYNEQFF	TRBV7-9	TRBJ2-1
CASRNTGTGELFF	TRBV7-3	TRBJ2-2
CASSQDTPYEQYF	TRBV5-1	TRBJ2-7
CASTPAGGSNEQFF	TRBV6-2/TRBV6-3	TRBJ2-1
CAISFQEEQYF	TRBV10-3	TRBJ2-7
CASSVDRGDYGYTF	TRBV28	TRBJ1-2
CASSAVGMQNTEAFF	TRBV2	TRBJ1-1
CASSLLSNSPLHF	TRBV27	TRBJ1-6
CASSGSGYGNTIYF	TRBV5-4	TRBJ1-3
CASSFSLDPKGGEQFF	TRBV5-1	TRBJ2-1
CASSPAGGFSGNTIYF	TRBV18	TRBJ1-3
CASSQVMGLEAFF	TRBV14	TRBJ1-1